Shown below are 20 T cell receptor beta chains from a single sample sequenced in a study of blood T cell repertoires in COVID-19 (dated by TCRdb to the early 2020s). Library construction relied on the immunoSEQ multiplex PCR assay. TCRdb holds this immuneACCESS table with in-frame rearrangements only. Some clones are missing; in checked studies, unresolved V genes explain under half, and the rest has no known cause. In this sample the table shows about 370,000 clones, 75% to 90% of which occur a single time. The top ten hold about 1% of the sample. The sample was PBMCs or T cells enriched from blood (not recorded which). The receptor source for this set is a man between 18 and 35 years old who had recovered from COVID-19.

The rearrangement links TRBV19 to TRBJ2-3; perhaps TRBD2 as D (7 bases). V was pared by 7 bases and J by 4 bases, with 15 bases between. This CDR3 has 14 residues. Per the germline V gene, CDR1 is LNHDA and CDR2 is SQIVND (reference sequence). The CDR3 loop reads CASKDSGIADTQYF. CDR3 nucleotide sequence: TGTGCCAGTAAGGACAGCGGGATCGCAGATACGCAGTATTTT. The full variable domain, completed using reference TRBV19 and TRBJ2-3, is DGGITQSPKYLFRKEGQNVTLSCEQNLNHDAMYWYRQDPGQGLRLIYYSQIVNDFQKGDIAEGYSVSREKKESFPLTVTSAQKNPTAFYLCASKDSGIADTQYFGPGTRLTVL.

The J gene is TRBJ2-5, the V gene TRBV19; tentative D call: TRBD1 (6 bases). This CDR3 has 15 residues. Trimming left V 5 bases short and J 0 bases short, with 13 bases between. From germline, CDR1 is LNHDA and CDR2 SQIVND (reference sequence). The CDR3 DNA is TGTGCCAGTAGTTACGGGACACTCCACCAAGAGACCCAGTACTTC. As protein: CASSYGTLHQETQYF.

The CDR3 protein is CASSATGGRNTEAFF. The CDR3 DNA follows: TGTGCCAGCTCCGCGACAGGGGGCAGGAACACTGAAGCTTTCTTT. The chain joins TRBV18 to TRBJ1-1, with 10 positions matching TRBD1. Germline V lookup: CDR1 KGHSH, CDR2 LQKENI. V was pared by 6 bases and J by 1 base, with 5 bases of the junction left unmatched. The CDR3 contains 15 residues.

This chain joins TRBV5-1 and TRBJ2-1; 7 nucleotides line up with TRBD2. V shed 6 bases, J shed 5 bases, and the junction held 11 bases outside the gene matches. The CDR3 spans 15 residues. CDR1 SGHRS and CDR2 YFSETQ come from the germline V gene. Here the CDR3 reads CASIAASGSHNEQFF. CDR3 nucleotides: TGCGCCAGCATTGCAGCTAGCGGTTCTCACAATGAGCAGTTCTTC.

V and J are TRBV24-1 and TRBJ1-5; a possible D gene is TRBD1 (5 bases). CDR1 is KGHDR and CDR2 is SFDVKD in the germline V gene. V was pared by 5 bases and J by 6 bases, with 10 bases between. The CDR3 sequence is 13 residues long. CDR3 coding DNA: TGTGCCACCAGTGTAGGGGAGGGTCAGCCCCAGCATTTT. This translates into CATSVGEGQPQHF.

The gene calls are TRBV7-8 and TRBJ2-1; D perhaps matches TRBD2 (5 bases). The CDR3 has 17 residues. Germline CDR1 is SGHVS and CDR2 is FQNEAQ. Trimming removed 5 bases from V and 4 bases from J, with 21 bases in between. DNA of the CDR3: TGTGCCAGCAGCCCCGGAGGTAGGAGCGGCCCTTACAATGAGCAGTTCTTC. Its protein is CASSPGGRSGPYNEQFF.

V usage is TRBV28 and J usage is TRBJ2-1; TRBD1 aligns across 8 bases. The CDR3 loop spans 14 amino acids. CDR1 is MDHEN, CDR2 SYDVKM, per germline. The V and J ends lost 6 bases and 7 bases, in that order; junction bases with no gene match: 8. The CDR3 loop is CASSPGQAVNEQFF. DNA for the CDR3: TGTGCCAGCAGCCCGGGACAGGCAGTAAATGAGCAGTTCTTC.

J is TRBJ1-4 and V is TRBV18; the D gene is possibly TRBD1 (6 bases). The germline V gene has CDR1 KGHSH and CDR2 LQKENI. The CDR3 is 15 amino acids. Trimming cost V 3 bases and J 4 bases, with 12 bases left between them. The CDR3: CASSPSLDSNEKLFF. The CDR3 DNA sequence: TGTGCCAGCTCACCTTCACTGGACAGTAATGAAAAACTGTTTTTT.

This clone was seen repeatedly, ten times or more. This chain connects TRBV4-2 to TRBJ2-7, with 7 bases identical to TRBD2. Germline CDR1 reads LGHNA; CDR2 reads YNFKEQ. With V trimmed by 3 bases and J by 6 bases, 11 bases remained unmatched. The CDR3 totals 15 residues. The CDR3, as DNA: TGTGCCAGCAGCCACGAGGGCGGACTAGTCTCCGAGCAGTACTTC. Translating it yields CASSHEGGLVSEQYF.

The table lists this clone with a few counts. One end of the junction fails to match germline, which may point to a read error. The gene calls are TRBV7-3 and TRBJ2-3, with 7 bases identical to TRBD1. This CDR3 comprises 13 residues. Germline CDR1 and CDR2: SGHTA and FQGTGA. The CDR3 is CASSNRGTDTQYF. The CDR3 DNA is TGTGCCAGCAGCAACAGGGGCACGGATACGCAGTATTTT.

The V and J genes are TRBV19 and TRBJ1-2, with 8 nucleotides matching TRBD1. This CDR3 contains 15 residues. The V gene's germline CDR1 is LNHDA and CDR2 SQIVND (reference sequence). The ends lost 8 bases at V and 1 base at J; junction bases unmatched: 9. The CDR3 region is CASARTGNDNYGYTF. Written as DNA, the CDR3 is TGTGCCAGTGCCCGGACAGGGAATGATAACTATGGCTACACCTTC. Full variable domain (remainder filled in from reference TRBV19 and TRBJ1-2): DGGITQSPKYLFRKEGQNVTLSCEQNLNHDAMYWYRQDPGQGLRLIYYSQIVNDFQKGDIAEGYSVSREKKESFPLTVTSAQKNPTAFYLCASARTGNDNYGYTFGSGTRLTVV.

V usage is TRBV12-3 or TRBV12-4 and J usage is TRBJ2-4; D is unresolved. This CDR3 comprises 13 residues. V was clipped by 4 bases and J by 5 bases, with 9 bases between them. CDR3 residues: CASSSPTENIQYF. Written as DNA, the CDR3 is TGTGCCAGCAGTTCCCCAACTGAAAACATTCAGTACTTC.

The V gene is TRBV18, the J gene TRBJ2-1; D might be TRBD2 (6 bases). This CDR3 comprises 13 residues. Trimming removed 3 bases at V and 8 bases at J, with 11 bases between. The germline gives CDR1 KGHSH, CDR2 LQKENI. DNA for the CDR3: TGTGCCAGCTCACCTGAGGGAGGTGATGAGCAGTTCTTC. This codes for CASSPEGGDEQFF.

This clone was detected only once. V and J are TRBV7-8 and TRBJ1-6; 7 nucleotides align to TRBD1. Germline CDR1 SGHVS, CDR2 FQNEAQ. The V and J ends lost 7 bases and 10 bases, in that order; junction bases with no gene match: 13. This CDR3 comprises 15 residues. CDR3 nucleotide sequence: TGTGCCAGCATCTCCACAGGGACAGTAACCTCACCCCTCCACTTT. Its protein product is CASISTGTVTSPLHF.

The chain combines TRBV4-3 with TRBJ2-1, with TRBD2 matching over 9 bases. Trimming took 4 bases from V and 8 from J; bases not matched to a gene: 9. CDR3 size: 15 residues. Germline V lookup: CDR1 LGHNA, CDR2 YSLEER. The CDR3 DNA follows: TGCGCCAGCAGCCCGGGGGGCGGGAGGGCCGATGAGCAGTTCTTC. It codes for CASSPGGGRADEQFF.

This clone has just a few counts. The chain joins TRBV10-3 to TRBJ1-1, with D uncertain. The CDR3 contains 13 residues. Germline CDR1 is ENHRY and CDR2 is SYGVKD. Trimming cost V 4 bases and J 5 bases, with 11 bases left between them. This CDR3 reads CAISGREETEAFF. In nucleotides, the CDR3 is TGTGCCATCAGTGGAAGGGAGGAGACTGAAGCTTTCTTT.

This chain joins TRBV10-2 and TRBJ2-3, with 7 positions matching TRBD1. CDR1 is WSHSY, CDR2 SAAADI, per germline. Trimming removed 5 bases from V and 1 base from J; junction bases left unmatched: 3. This CDR3 has 14 residues. CDR3 residues: CASSLTGGTDTQYF. CDR3 sequence (DNA): TGCGCCAGCAGTCTCACAGGGGGCACAGATACGCAGTATTTT.

This rearrangement joins TRBV6-2 or TRBV6-3 to TRBJ1-1; D is perhaps TRBD1 (6 bases). CDR1 is MNHEY and CDR2 is SVGEGT in the germline V gene. V lost 6 bases, J lost 0 bases, and 17 bases lay in between. The CDR3 spans 16 residues. The CDR3 region has the DNA TGTGCCAGCAGCCAGCGAGGACAGTTCTTGAACACTGAAGCTTTCTTT. This gives the protein CASSQRGQFLNTEAFF.

This rearrangement joins TRBV4-1 to TRBJ1-3; D call uncertain. The CDR3 spans 14 residues. Germline CDR1 and CDR2: MGHRA and YSYEKL. V gave up 0 bases and J gave up 1 base, with 4 bases separating them. CDR3 nucleotide sequence: TGCGCCAGCAGCCAAGAGACATCTGGAAACACCATATATTTT. This encodes CASSQETSGNTIYF.

In regard to this clone: The same CDR3 can be traced to other DNA sequences in this sample. V and J are TRBV6-5 and TRBJ1-4; possibly TRBD1 for D (6 bases). Trimming removed 3 bases from V and 8 bases from J, with 13 bases in between. CDR1 MNHEY and CDR2 SVGAGI come from the germline V gene. This CDR3 spans 14 amino acids. The CDR3 coding sequence is TGTGCCAGCAGTTATGGGGGGGCAGGGGAAAAACTGTTTTTT. As protein: CASSYGGAGEKLFF.